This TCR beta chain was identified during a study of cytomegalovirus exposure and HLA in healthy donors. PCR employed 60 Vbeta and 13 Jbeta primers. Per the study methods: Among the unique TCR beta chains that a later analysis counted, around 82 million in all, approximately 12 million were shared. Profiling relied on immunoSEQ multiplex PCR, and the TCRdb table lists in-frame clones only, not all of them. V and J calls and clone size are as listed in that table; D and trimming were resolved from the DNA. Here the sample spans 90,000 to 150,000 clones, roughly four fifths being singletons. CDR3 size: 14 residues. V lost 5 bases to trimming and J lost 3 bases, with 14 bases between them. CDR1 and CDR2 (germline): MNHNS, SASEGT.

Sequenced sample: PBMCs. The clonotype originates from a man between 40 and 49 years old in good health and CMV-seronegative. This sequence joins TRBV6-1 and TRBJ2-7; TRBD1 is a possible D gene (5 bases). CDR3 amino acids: CASSYYAGYYEQYF. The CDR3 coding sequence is TGTGCCAGCAGTTATTATGCAGGGTACTACGAGCAGTACTTC.